These 13 T cell receptor beta chains were all obtained from the same sample, sequenced in a study of cytomegalovirus exposure and HLA in healthy donors. Both 60 Vbeta primers and 13 Jbeta primers went into the PCR. Clones were sequenced by immunoSEQ multiplex PCR, and TCRdb holds only the in-frame ones, with some missing. This repertoire shows about 160,000 clones, 60% to 85% found once; its top ten account for around 7%. Material for sequencing was PBMCs. The receptors come from a middle-aged woman in good health and CMV-seropositive.

The chain is built from TRBV15 and TRBJ1-4; D is possibly TRBD1 (6 bases). Germline assignment: CDR1 LNHNV and CDR2 YYDKDF (reference sequence). V lost 4 bases and J 4 bases, leaving 16 bases between the germline ends. The CDR3 has 16 amino acids. The CDR3 DNA is TGTGCCACCAGCACTCCGACAGGCGCTTATAATGAAAAACTGTTTTTT. Translated: CATSTPTGAYNEKLFF.

The genes are TRBV18 and TRBJ1-3; D ambiguous. Germline V CDR1 and CDR2: KGHSH, LQKENI. The CDR3 is 14 residues long. V lost 6 bases and J 0 bases, leaving 9 bases between the germline ends. The CDR3 region is CASSRAPSGNTIYF. As DNA, the CDR3 is TGTGCCAGCTCGCGGGCCCCCTCTGGAAACACCATATATTTT.

This clone occurred a few times. This chain uses TRBV19 with TRBJ2-5; 8 nucleotides align to TRBD1. The J call may be incorrect, as the DNA end agrees better with TRBJ2-7. Germline V lookup: CDR1 LNHDA, CDR2 SQIVND (reference sequence). CDR3 length equals 15 residues. In DNA form, the CDR3 reads TGTGCCAGCGCCACAACCGGGACAGGTCCCTACGAGCAGTACTTC. Protein: CASATTGTGPYEQYF.

This clone showed up just a few times. The rearrangement links TRBV11-2 to TRBJ2-3; TRBD2 is a possible D gene (6 bases). This CDR3 spans 13 amino acids. In germline, CDR1 is SGHAT, CDR2 FQNNGV. V was trimmed by 5 bases and J by 10 bases, leaving 16 bases between them. CDR3 nucleotides: TGTGCCAGCAGCCCGGCCCGCAGGGAGGCGCAGTATTTT. Translated, it gives CASSPARREAQYF.

This clone was picked up a small number of times. The chain employs TRBV14 and TRBJ1-2, with 8 bases aligning to TRBD1. CDR3 size: 14 residues. J was trimmed by 8 bases and V by 5 bases; bases with no gene match: 10. Germline assignment: CDR1 SGHDN and CDR2 FVKESK. The CDR3 loop reads CASSFPGQGEGYTF. DNA of the CDR3: TGTGCCAGCAGCTTCCCTGGACAGGGCGAAGGCTACACCTTC.

The CDR3 sequence: CASSSLGAGNYGYTF. CDR3 in DNA: TGTGCCAGCAGTTCCTTGGGGGCCGGGAACTATGGCTACACCTTC. This chain links TRBV28 with TRBJ1-2, with D possibly matching TRBD1 (6 bases). Looked up from germline, CDR1 is MDHEN and CDR2 is SYDVKM. The CDR3 spans 15 residues. V was cut by 4 bases and J by 2 bases, with 14 bases left in between.

The chain has TRBV5-1 and TRBJ2-3; tentatively, D is TRBD2 (6 bases). There are 14 residues in the CDR3. Germline loops: CDR1 SGHRS, CDR2 YFSETQ. Trimming cost V 4 bases and J 0 bases, with 9 bases left between them. CDR3 in amino acids: CASSTAGSTDTQYF. The DNA of the CDR3 is TGCGCCAGCAGCACTGCGGGGAGCACAGATACGCAGTATTTT.

CDR3 residues: CASSLEEGITYGYTF. For the CDR3, the DNA is TGTGCCAGCAGCTTAGAGGAGGGAATTACTTATGGCTACACCTTC. This chain uses TRBV11-2 with TRBJ1-2, with unresolved D. Germline loops: CDR1 SGHAT, CDR2 FQNNGV. This CDR3 contains 15 residues. The ends were cut back, 0 bases at V and 5 bases at J, with 13 bases in the middle. Full variable domain (outside the CDR3, taken from reference TRBV11-2 and TRBJ1-2): EAGVAQSPRYKIIEKRQSVAFWCNPISGHATLYWYQQILGQGPKLLIQFQNNGVVDDSQLPKDRFSAERLKGVDSTLKIQPAKLEDSAVYLCASSLEEGITYGYTFGSGTRLTVV.

The chain couples TRBV30 to TRBJ2-1; 7 bases line up with TRBD1. Unmatched junction bases numbered 4, after V lost 2 bases and J lost 0 bases. The CDR3 runs to 15 residues. Germline V lookup: CDR1 GTSNPN, CDR2 SVGIG (reference sequence). The CDR3 spells CAWSRGTVSYNEQFF. The CDR3 nucleotides are TGTGCCTGGAGTAGGGGGACAGTCTCCTACAATGAGCAGTTCTTC.

V is TRBV27 and J is TRBJ1-1, with TRBD1 matching over 7 bases. The CDR3 has 13 residues. The trim removed 8 bases at V and 4 bases at J, leaving 7 bases unmatched. In germline, CDR1 is MNHEY, CDR2 SMNVEV (reference sequence). The CDR3 DNA reads TGTGCCAGCGCGACAGGGATGGTCACTGAAGCTTTCTTT. Protein sequence: CASATGMVTEAFF.

Turning to this clone: At one end, the junction sequence differs from germline, possibly due to a read error. The chain recombines TRBV7-9 with TRBJ2-5, with D unresolved. This CDR3 is built from 14 residues. The germline gives CDR1 SEHNR, CDR2 FQNEAQ (reference sequence). The CDR3 nucleotides are TGTTCCAGCAGCTTCGGCAGTGACGGGGAGACCCAGTACTTC. Translating gives CSSSFGSDGETQYF.

The chain has TRBV4-2 and TRBJ2-7, with 10 bases that match TRBD2. The germline V gene encodes CDR1 LGHNA and CDR2 YNFKEQ. Unmatched junction bases numbered 7, after V lost 2 bases and J lost 0 bases. The CDR3 totals 17 residues. DNA of the CDR3: TGTGCCAGCAGCCAATATGCGGCTAGCGGGGGCTCCTACGAGCAGTACTTC. Its protein is CASSQYAASGGSYEQYF.

The rearrangement links TRBV5-1 to TRBJ1-2, with D tentatively TRBD1 (6 bases). V lost 0 bases and J 3 bases, leaving 9 bases between the germline ends. The CDR3 extends over 14 amino acids. Germline values: CDR1 SGHRS, CDR2 YFSETQ. In DNA, the CDR3 is TGCGCCAGCAGCTTGGTACCAGGGGACTATGGCTACACCTTC. Translation: CASSLVPGDYGYTF.